The 2 T cell receptor beta chains given below trace back to one sample, sequenced in a study of CD8+ T cells in alopecia areata (dated by TCRdb to the late 2010s). Sample time point, as interpreted from the label and publication: baseline before oral tofacitinib. Library prep was done by the immunoSEQ multiplex PCR assay. RNA was extracted from all samples and reverse transcribed into cDNA as template for TCR sequencing. This is the immuneACCESS table as TCRdb keeps it, with only in-frame sequences that have V and J called. A part of the clones is gone; compared with another copy, unresolved V genes explain less than half, and the rest is unexplained. Present in this sample are about 130,000 clones, about 47% of which were seen just once. The ten largest clonotypes hold roughly 20% of the sample. Sequencing used CD8+ T cells sorted from blood, obtained at week 0. The receptors come from a human donor with alopecia areata.

The genes are TRBV6-6 and TRBJ1-5; tentative D call: TRBD1 (5 bases). Trimming shortened V by 2 bases and J by 6 bases, and 8 bases separated the two germline ends. Germline CDR1 reads MNHNY; CDR2 reads SVGAGI (reference sequence). The CDR3 loop spans 13 amino acids. In DNA form, the CDR3 reads TGTGCCAGCAGTTACCGACAGATTCAGCCCCAGCATTTT. Protein product: CASSYRQIQPQHF.

This clone has just a few counts. The rearrangement links TRBV7-9 to TRBJ2-7, with D possibly TRBD2 on 5 matching bases. The CDR3 is 12 residues long. Deletions cut 3 bases from V and 5 bases from J, with 8 bases between. Germline lookup yields CDR1 SEHNR and CDR2 FQNEAQ (reference sequence). The CDR3: CASSFGVHEQYF. The CDR3 nucleotides are TGTGCCAGCAGCTTCGGGGTCCACGAGCAGTACTTC.